A selection of T cell receptor beta chains follows, all from one sample in a study of blood T cell repertoires in COVID-19. The repertoire was sequenced with immunoSEQ multiplex PCR; TCRdb's copy has only in-frame clones and lacks some. The table has fewer than 200,000 clones, 70% to 90% seen once; the top ten hold 7.5% to 10%. Sequencing input: peripheral blood. All receptors come from a man in his forties or fifties with active or convalescent COVID-19. Each CDR3 is given with its conserved first and last residue. Fields, in order: V gene, J gene, D gene, CDR3 DNA, CDR3 protein. The D gene is left open where the match is weak.

TRBV7-3	TRBJ2-1	TRBD2	TGTGCCAGCAGCTCCCCACGGACTAGCGGAAGCTCCTACAATGAGCAGTTCTTC	CASSSPRTSGSSYNEQFF
TRBV15	TRBJ2-7	.	TGTGCCACCGCCCACGACAAGACAGGCATAGTTAACGAGCAGTACTTC	CATAHDKTGIVNEQYF
TRBV29-1	TRBJ2-1	TRBD1	TGCAGCGGTATACAGGGGGCCCATTACAATGAGCAGTTCTTC	CSGIQGAHYNEQFF
TRBV3-1/TRBV3-2	TRBJ1-2	TRBD1	TGTGCCAGCAGCGTTAATAGGGGGCTCTATGGCTACACCTTC	CASSVNRGLYGYTF
TRBV5-6	TRBJ2-1	TRBD2	TGTGCCAGCAGCAAGGGACTAGCCGATGAGCAGTTCTTC	CASSKGLADEQFF
TRBV10-3	TRBJ2-3	.	TGTGCCATCAGTGAGTCCGTCCGCACAGATACGCAGTATTTT	CAISESVRTDTQYF
TRBV2	TRBJ2-3	TRBD2	TGTGCCAGCAAAACTAGCGGGAGCACAGATACGCAGTATTTT	CASKTSGSTDTQYF
TRBV2	TRBJ2-2	TRBD2	TGTGCCAGCAGCCCGGACTGGGGGGGAACCGGGGAGCTGTTTTTT	CASSPDWGGTGELFF
TRBV7-2	TRBJ2-7	.	TGTGCCAGCAGCTTGAATGGACAAGGGTCCTACGAGCAGTACTTC	CASSLNGQGSYEQYF
TRBV4-1	TRBJ1-6	.	TGCGCCAGCAGCCAAGTTGCGGATGTGAATTCACCCCTCCACTTT	CASSQVADVNSPLHF
TRBV19	TRBJ2-2	.	TGTGCCAGTACCCGACAGGCTAACACCGGGGAGCTGTTTTTT	CASTRQANTGELFF